The sequence of this T cell receptor beta chain was determined in a study of OX40 agonist ivuxolimab in advanced cancers. About the study: Patients took ivuxolimab, an agonistic anti-OX40 (CD134) antibody. The dose-escalation group included hepatocellular carcinoma, melanoma, renal cell carcinoma and head and neck cancer.

Study-wide points: Low normalized T-cell clonal expansion was also seen in some nonresponders. Expanded clones tended on average to be more numerous among CD8+ T cells than CD4+.

As concerns this clone: No antigen is known for it.

Germline CDR1 SGHAT, CDR2 FQNNGV. The V and J ends lost 2 bases and 2 bases, in that order; junction bases with no gene match: 4. This CDR3 has 16 amino acids. Data came from immunoSEQ multiplex PCR; TCRdb stores just in-frame clones and leaves some out. The table shows 98,000 or so clones, with roughly 90% occurring only once. Here the sequenced sample was CD4+ or CD8+ T cells sorted from blood, taken in a trial of the OX40 agonist ivuxolimab. The chain links TRBV11-2 to TRBJ2-5; TRBD2 matches 11 bases. The TCR was taken from an adult with an advanced solid tumor such as melanoma, head and neck, liver or kidney cancer. Written as DNA, the CDR3 is TGTGCCAGCAGCTTATCTCTAGCGGGGGGACAAGAGACCCAGTACTTC. Its translation: CASSLSLAGGQETQYF. Full variable domain (rest looked up from reference TRBV11-2 and TRBJ2-5): EAGVAQSPRYKIIEKRQSVAFWCNPISGHATLYWYQQILGQGPKLLIQFQNNGVVDDSQLPKDRFSAERLKGVDSTLKIQPAKLEDSAVYLCASSLSLAGGQETQYFGPGTRLLVL.